Following are 19 T cell receptor beta chains from one sample sequenced in a study of blood T cell repertoires in COVID-19. Assay: immunoSEQ multiplex PCR; the TCRdb copy retains only in-frame clones and omits some. Of 250,000 to 300,000 clones listed, under 90% were seen once; the top ten hold roughly 2.9%. The specimen sequenced was PBMCs or T cells enriched from blood (not recorded which). These receptors came from a woman aged 45-65 years who had been exposed to COVID-19.

This clone occurred once. The CDR3 region has the DNA TGTGCCATCAGTGAGTCGAGCGAAGCACCCCTCCACTTT. Translating gives CAISESSEAPLHF. The V and J genes are TRBV10-3 and TRBJ1-6, with D unclear. Trimming shortened V by 0 bases and J by 11 bases, and 8 bases separated the two germline ends. This CDR3 spans 13 amino acids. Germline V gene sequence: CDR1 ENHRY, CDR2 SYGVKD.

The gene calls are TRBV28 and TRBJ1-2; tentative D call: TRBD1 (5 bases). CDR1 is MDHEN, CDR2 SYDVKM, per germline. Trimming removed 1 base at V and 4 bases at J, with 13 bases between. The CDR3 is 15 amino acids. The CDR3 protein is CASSLLVGRSYGYTF. The CDR3 DNA reads TGTGCCAGCAGTTTATTGGTGGGGCGGAGCTATGGCTACACCTTC.

This clone showed up just once. The rearrangement joins TRBV19 to TRBJ1-1, with D hard to call. The germline V gene encodes CDR1 LNHDA and CDR2 SQIVND (reference sequence). Trimming removed 7 bases at V and 5 bases at J, with 8 bases between. This CDR3 contains 11 residues. The CDR3: CASNAGTEAFF. The CDR3 bases are TGTGCCAGTAATGCGGGTACTGAAGCTTTCTTT.

This chain links TRBV7-2 with TRBJ1-6; no definite D call. CDR1 is SGHTA, CDR2 FQGNSA, per germline. The CDR3 covers 14 residues. V was cut by 5 bases and J by 10 bases, with 15 bases left in between. CDR3 loop: CASSPSAVMSPLHF. The CDR3 bases are TGTGCCAGCAGCCCCAGCGCGGTTATGTCACCCCTCCACTTT.

The chain carries TRBV12-3 or TRBV12-4 and TRBJ1-2; D gene ambiguous. V was shortened by 5 bases and J by 4 bases, with 11 bases between the two germline ends. The length of the CDR3 is 13 residues. The CDR3 here is CASSPSGTYGYTF. The DNA of the CDR3 is TGTGCCAGCAGTCCCTCGGGTACCTATGGCTACACCTTC.

The V gene is TRBV18, the J gene TRBJ2-5; D gene unclear. V shed 6 bases and J shed 4 bases, with 3 bases lying between them. The CDR3 consists of 10 residues. From germline, CDR1 is KGHSH and CDR2 LQKENI. CDR3 loop: CASSSETQYF. The CDR3 bases are TGTGCCAGCTCCTCAGAGACCCAGTACTTC.

The rearrangement uses TRBV5-6 and TRBJ1-2; weak D call: TRBD1 (5 bases). Trimming took 0 bases from V and 5 from J, leaving 11 bases between them. This CDR3 comprises 14 residues. Germline V lookup: CDR1 SGHDT, CDR2 YYEEEE. This CDR3 reads CASSLGQTRYGYTF. Written as DNA, the CDR3 is TGTGCCAGCAGCTTGGGACAGACTAGGTATGGCTACACCTTC.

This clone is a singleton in its sample. V is TRBV6-4 and J is TRBJ1-1; perhaps TRBD1 as D (5 bases). The CDR3 sequence is 15 residues long. With 6 bases removed from V and 1 base from J, the gap between germline ends came to 15 bases. The V gene's germline CDR1 is MRHNA and CDR2 SNTAGT. The CDR3: CASSDGTTGNTEAFF. In DNA, the CDR3 is TGTGCCAGCAGCGACGGGACTACAGGGAACACTGAAGCTTTCTTT.

The rearrangement links TRBV15 to TRBJ1-2, with D unclear. Trimming stripped 1 base from V and 7 bases from J, with 13 bases between. CDR1 and CDR2 from the germline V gene are LNHNV and YYDKDF (reference sequence). The CDR3 totals 14 residues. The CDR3 here is CATSRGENRGGYTF. The CDR3 bases are TGTGCCACCAGCAGAGGGGAGAATCGCGGTGGCTACACCTTC.

The chain combines TRBV6-5 with TRBJ1-4; maybe TRBD1 (5 bases). The germline CDR1 and CDR2 sequences are MNHEY and SVGAGI. The CDR3 contains 15 residues. Trimming removed 6 bases from V and 2 bases from J, with 13 bases in between. CDR3 sequence (DNA): TGTGCCAGCAGGTCCAGGGCCGCGACTAATGAAAAACTGTTTTTT. This codes for CASRSRAATNEKLFF.

J is TRBJ2-7 and V is TRBV28; a weak D match, TRBD2 (7 bases). V lost 7 bases, J lost 4 bases, and 20 bases lay in between. Germline V gives CDR1 MDHEN, CDR2 SYDVKM. This CDR3 region has 15 residues. The CDR3: CASTDRGAGRYEQYF. CDR3 nucleotides: TGTGCCAGCACCGACCGGGGGGCTGGAAGATACGAGCAGTACTTC. The whole variable domain, remainder taken from reference TRBV28 and TRBJ2-7, is DVKVTQSSRYLVKRTGEKVFLECVQDMDHENMFWYRQDPGLGLRLIYFSYDVKMKEKGDIPEGYSVSREKKERFSLILESASTNQTSMYLCASTDRGAGRYEQYFGPGTRLTVT.

The chain couples TRBV7-9 to TRBJ1-3; a possible D gene is TRBD1 (5 bases). Trimming took 4 bases from V and 0 from J, leaving 16 bases between them. Germline V lookup: CDR1 SEHNR, CDR2 FQNEAQ (reference sequence). This CDR3 contains 17 residues. The CDR3 DNA sequence: TGTGCCAGCAGCTCCCAACCGACAGACAGCTCTGGAAACACCATATATTTT. This codes for CASSSQPTDSSGNTIYF.

V is TRBV5-1 and J is TRBJ2-1; tentative D call: TRBD2 (6 bases). V shed 4 bases and J shed 6 bases, with 17 bases lying between them. This CDR3 comprises 15 residues. Germline values: CDR1 SGHRS, CDR2 YFSETQ. CDR3 protein: CASSGGTAGGNEQFF. The CDR3 bases are TGCGCCAGCAGCGGCGGGACGGCCGGAGGCAATGAGCAGTTCTTC. The full variable domain, rest sourced from reference TRBV5-1 and TRBJ2-1, is KAGVTQTPRYLIKTRGQQVTLSCSPISGHRSVSWYQQTPGQGLQFLFEYFSETQRNKGNFPGRFSGRQFSNSRSEMNVSTLELGDSALYLCASSGGTAGGNEQFFGPGTRLTVL.

The chain is built from TRBV5-1 and TRBJ2-1; 7 nucleotides match TRBD1. Looked up from germline, CDR1 is SGHRS and CDR2 is YFSETQ. The CDR3 is 16 amino acids. V shed 6 bases, J shed 6 bases, and the junction held 15 bases outside the gene matches. CDR3 amino acids: CASTPEAGTAFNEQFF. As DNA, the CDR3 is TGCGCCAGCACCCCCGAAGCCGGGACAGCCTTCAATGAGCAGTTCTTC.

The chain links TRBV30 to TRBJ1-5; D unclear. Trimming shortened V by 0 bases and J by 4 bases, and 7 bases separated the two germline ends. Germline V gene lookup returns CDR1 GTSNPN and CDR2 SVGIG (reference sequence). The CDR3 covers 13 residues. The DNA for the CDR3 is TGTGCCTGGAGTGTAGCCCGAAATCAGCCCCAGCATTTT. Encoded protein: CAWSVARNQPQHF.

V gene TRBV3-1 (or the pseudogene TRBV3-2) combines with J gene TRBJ2-7; 9 nucleotides agree with TRBD1. Germline V gene data show CDR1 as LGHDT and CDR2 as YNNKEL (reference sequence). The J segment lost 1 base and the V segment lost 1 base, leaving 5 bases of the junction unmatched. CDR3 length: 16 residues. In DNA, the CDR3 is TGTGCCAGCAGCCAAGCAGGGACAGGGCTATCCTACGAGCAGTACTTC. Translation: CASSQAGTGLSYEQYF.

The gene calls are TRBV28 and TRBJ2-7; 10 nucleotides align to TRBD1. Germline CDR1 reads MDHEN; CDR2 reads SYDVKM. After removal of 4 bases from V and 5 bases from J, the junction contained 8 bases not matched to a gene. This CDR3 is 15 amino acids long. The CDR3 loop is CASSSPGQGRNEQYF. The CDR3 bases are TGTGCCAGCAGTTCTCCGGGACAGGGGCGCAACGAGCAGTACTTC.

The rearrangement links TRBV19 to TRBJ1-1, with 7 nucleotides matching TRBD1. V trimming: 7 bases; J trimming: 2 bases; junction bases outside the gene matches: 7. Germline CDR1 and CDR2: LNHDA and SQIVND (reference sequence). This CDR3 spans 14 amino acids. CDR3 protein: CASNPQGLNTEAFF. CDR3 DNA sequence: TGTGCCAGTAACCCACAGGGGCTTAACACTGAAGCTTTCTTT.

The chain combines TRBV7-2 with TRBJ1-3; D uncertain. Looked up from germline, CDR1 is SGHTA and CDR2 is FQGNSA. V lost 5 bases, J lost 0 bases, and 11 bases lay in between. CDR3 length: 15 residues. Here the CDR3 DNA reads TGTGCCAGCAGCCCGGACTCAAACTCTGGAAACACCATATATTTT. Translating gives CASSPDSNSGNTIYF.